These 27 T cell receptor beta chains were sequenced from one sample in a study of blood T cell repertoires in COVID-19. The table came from immunoSEQ multiplex PCR; TCRdb's copy has only in-frame clones and leaves some out. The sample shows about 250,000 clones, roughly 87% of them seen only once. What was sequenced was peripheral blood. The receptors shown here come from a man in his late teens or twenties with active or convalescent COVID-19.

J is TRBJ1-2 and V is TRBV7-2; 7 bases match TRBD1. Germline V lookup: CDR1 SGHTA, CDR2 FQGNSA. The CDR3 extends over 14 amino acids. V lost 5 bases to trimming and J lost 4 bases; unmatched junction nucleotides: 7. CDR3 DNA sequence: TGTGCCAGCAGCCCCGGGACAGCTGCCTATGGCTACACCTTC. Amino acid sequence: CASSPGTAAYGYTF.

The chain joins TRBV4-3 to TRBJ1-1; TRBD1 might be the D (6 bases). The CDR3 has 15 amino acids. Trimming took off 6 bases at V and 2 bases at J, with 16 bases between the two ends. Germline V gene data show CDR1 as LGHNA and CDR2 as YSLEER. CDR3 nucleotides: TGCGCCAGCAGTGATACGGGGACACCTAACACTGAAGCTTTCTTT. Its protein is CASSDTGTPNTEAFF.

The chain employs TRBV19 and TRBJ2-2; possibly TRBD2 for D (7 bases). Germline V CDR1 and CDR2: LNHDA, SQIVND (reference sequence). The CDR3 spans 14 residues. The V gene lost 6 bases and the J gene lost 9 bases, with 17 bases spanning the gap. CDR3 sequence reads: CASSDRTGGRELFF. CDR3 nucleotide sequence: TGTGCCAGTAGCGACCGGACGGGGGGCCGGGAGCTGTTTTTT.

The J gene is TRBJ2-1, the V gene TRBV20-1; D might be TRBD1 (6 bases). V shed 3 bases and J shed 0 bases, with 9 bases lying between them. From germline, CDR1 is DFQATT and CDR2 SNEGSKA (reference sequence). This CDR3 comprises 14 residues. For the CDR3, the DNA is TGCAGTGCTAGTAGGGGGAGCTCCTACAATGAGCAGTTCTTC. This sequence encodes CSASRGSSYNEQFF.

The CDR3: CARDRLQGRKLPEAFF. In DNA, the CDR3 is TGCGCCCGCGATCGATTACAGGGTAGAAAGTTACCTGAAGCTTTCTTT. J is TRBJ1-1 and V is TRBV5-1; D might be TRBD1 (6 bases). The CDR3 consists of 16 residues. The germline V gene encodes CDR1 SGHRS and CDR2 YFSETQ. Trimming cost V 10 bases and J 6 bases, with 28 bases left between them.

J is TRBJ1-2 and V is TRBV28, with D perhaps matching TRBD1 (6 bases). The germline V gene has CDR1 MDHEN and CDR2 SYDVKM. The CDR3 is made up of 13 amino acids. V was clipped by 3 bases and J by 8 bases, with 13 bases between them. The CDR3 DNA reads as TGTGCCAGCAGTTTGGCAGGGGCGAGGGGCTACACCTTC. Its protein product is CASSLAGARGYTF.

This clone has only one observation. The CDR3 loop is CATSDLPGGGNQPQHF. The CDR3 DNA follows: TGTGCCACCAGTGATTTGCCGGGGGGCGGCAATCAGCCCCAGCATTTT. The chain combines TRBV24-1 with TRBJ1-5, with a tentative D call TRBD1 (6 bases). The CDR3 contains 16 residues. The V end lost 0 bases, the J end lost 2 bases, and 10 bases lay between the germline ends. CDR1 and CDR2 (germline): KGHDR, SFDVKD.

This chain uses TRBV2 with TRBJ1-4, with 7 bases fitting TRBD1. With 8 bases clipped from V and 4 bases from J, the junction kept 4 bases outside the gene matches. Germline V gives CDR1 SNHLY, CDR2 FYNNEI. The length of the CDR3 is 13 residues. The CDR3, as DNA: TGTGCCAGCGGTGGACAGGATAATGAAAAACTGTTTTTT. Residues: CASGGQDNEKLFF.

This clone was detected a few times. This rearrangement joins TRBV5-4 to TRBJ2-2, with a tentative D call TRBD2 (5 bases). CDR1 is SGHNT, CDR2 YYREEE, per germline (reference sequence). Trimming pared 0 bases from V and 6 bases from J, leaving 9 bases between. The CDR3 runs 14 residues. DNA of the CDR3: TGTGCCAGCAGCTTGGTCTCTAGCTCCGGGGAGCTGTTTTTT. Amino acid sequence: CASSLVSSSGELFF. The variable domain in full, with the rest retrieved from reference TRBV5-4 and TRBJ2-2, is ETGVTQSPTHLIKTRGQQVTLRCSSQSGHNTVSWYQQALGQGPQFIFQYYREEENGRGNFPPRFSGLQFPNYSSELNVNALELDDSALYLCASSLVSSSGELFFGEGSRLTVL.

This clone was seen ten or more times. Other DNA sequences in this sample translate to the same CDR3. V and J are TRBV6-2 or TRBV6-3 and TRBJ2-7; 7 bases agree with TRBD1. Germline CDR1 MNHEY, CDR2 SVGEGT. The CDR3 sequence is 13 residues long. V was pared by 4 bases and J by 0 bases, with 0 bases of the junction left unmatched. The CDR3 reads CASSWDSSYEQYF. The CDR3 DNA follows: TGTGCCAGCAGTTGGGACAGCTCCTACGAGCAGTACTTC.

V and J are TRBV3-1 (or the pseudogene TRBV3-2) and TRBJ1-2; 7 positions agree with TRBD1. V lost 0 bases, J lost 8 bases, and 12 bases stayed unmatched. The CDR3 length is 16 residues. Germline V gives CDR1 LGHDT, CDR2 YNNKEL (reference sequence). DNA of the CDR3: TGTGCCAGCAGCCAAGATCTTTTAACAGCAGGGGGGGGCTACACCTTC. This codes for CASSQDLLTAGGGYTF.

The rearrangement uses TRBV3-1 (or the pseudogene TRBV3-2) and TRBJ1-4; 12 nucleotides match TRBD1. The CDR3 is made up of 16 amino acids. Germline V gene data show CDR1 as LGHDT and CDR2 as YNNKEL (reference sequence). Trimming removed 2 bases from V and 8 bases from J; junction bases left unmatched: 6. CDR3 DNA: TGTGCCAGCAGCCAACCTCCGGGACAGGGGGCCGAAAAACTGTTTTTT. It translates to CASSQPPGQGAEKLFF.

This sequence joins TRBV18 and TRBJ2-2; D may be TRBD2 (5 bases). The V end lost 3 bases, the J end lost 4 bases, and 15 bases lay between the germline ends. The CDR3 loop spans 16 amino acids. The V gene's germline CDR1 is KGHSH and CDR2 LQKENI. CDR3 coding DNA: TGTGCCAGCTCACCTAGATTATCTGGGAGCACCGGGGAGCTGTTTTTT. Amino acid sequence: CASSPRLSGSTGELFF.

The chain is built from TRBV6-5 and TRBJ1-2, with TRBD1 matching 9 bases. In germline, CDR1 is MNHEY, CDR2 SVGAGI. The CDR3 consists of 14 residues. The V and J ends lost 0 bases and 10 bases, in that order; junction bases with no gene match: 6. CDR3 DNA sequence: TGTGCCAGCAGTTACTCGAACAGGGGGCAAGTCTACACCTTC. As protein: CASSYSNRGQVYTF.

The chain combines TRBV20-1 with TRBJ1-2, with D perhaps TRBD1 (5 bases). Looked up from germline, CDR1 is DFQATT and CDR2 is SNEGSKA (reference sequence). This CDR3 is 17 amino acids long. V dropped 3 bases and J dropped 3 bases, with 23 bases sitting between them. CDR3 amino acids: CSASGAVTAQTYYGYTF. The DNA for the CDR3 is TGCAGTGCTAGTGGGGCAGTAACGGCCCAGACCTACTATGGCTACACCTTC.

The gene calls are TRBV6-2 or TRBV6-3 and TRBJ2-4, with D unclear. V gave up 0 bases and J gave up 2 bases, with 5 bases separating them. The CDR3 loop spans 14 amino acids. Germline V CDR1 and CDR2: MNHEY, SVGEGT. CDR3 DNA: TGTGCCAGCAGTTACTCCCGTTCCAAAAACATTCAGTACTTC. This translates into CASSYSRSKNIQYF.

The CDR3 coding sequence is TGCGCCAGCAACCGGGGGGAGGGCACTGAAGCTTTCTTT. Translation: CASNRGEGTEAFF. The genes are TRBV5-1 and TRBJ1-1, with D possibly TRBD1 on 5 matching bases. Trimming cost V 6 bases and J 4 bases, with 13 bases left between them. Germline V CDR1 and CDR2: SGHRS, YFSETQ. The CDR3 has 13 residues. Full variable domain (missing parts from reference TRBV5-1 and TRBJ1-1): KAGVTQTPRYLIKTRGQQVTLSCSPISGHRSVSWYQQTPGQGLQFLFEYFSETQRNKGNFPGRFSGRQFSNSRSEMNVSTLELGDSALYLCASNRGEGTEAFFGQGTRLTVV.

This chain links TRBV2 with TRBJ1-1, with 8 bases matching TRBD1. V was clipped by 10 bases and J by 5 bases; unmatched bases: 15. The CDR3 sequence is 15 residues long. Germline V gives CDR1 SNHLY, CDR2 FYNNEI. The CDR3 DNA follows: TGTGCCACCCGCTCGGGGCGGACAGGGCGGACTGAAGCTTTCTTT. Translating it yields CATRSGRTGRTEAFF. Full variable domain (outside the CDR3, taken from reference TRBV2 and TRBJ1-1): EPEVTQTPSHQVTQMGQEVILRCVPISNHLYFYWYRQILGQKVEFLVSFYNNEISEKSEIFDDQFSVERPDGSNFTLKIRSTKLEDSAMYFCATRSGRTGRTEAFFGQGTRLTVV.

This rearrangement joins TRBV3-1 (or the pseudogene TRBV3-2) to TRBJ1-2; D may be TRBD1 (6 bases). This CDR3 region has 14 residues. Trimming cost V 4 bases and J 1 base, with 10 bases left between them. Looked up from germline, CDR1 is LGHDT and CDR2 is YNNKEL (reference sequence). The CDR3 reads CASSPRDINYGYTF. The CDR3, as DNA: TGTGCCAGCAGCCCCCGGGACATTAACTATGGCTACACCTTC.

The chain has TRBV7-3 and TRBJ2-5; 14 bases fit TRBD2. Germline CDR1 and CDR2: SGHTA and FQGTGA. The CDR3 covers 16 residues. The ends lost 3 bases at V and 7 bases at J; junction bases unmatched: 7. CDR3 loop: CASSLGTSGRSGTQYF. The DNA for the CDR3 is TGTGCCAGCAGCTTGGGGACTAGCGGGAGAAGCGGGACCCAGTACTTC.

The chain has TRBV19 and TRBJ1-6; D uncertain. This CDR3 spans 15 amino acids. V gave up 7 bases and J gave up 6 bases, with 16 bases separating them. The germline gives CDR1 LNHDA, CDR2 SQIVND (reference sequence). CDR3 region: CASTTIGVSNSPLHF. The CDR3 bases are TGTGCCAGTACCACCATCGGGGTTTCTAATTCACCCCTCCACTTT. Complete variable domain (other parts from reference TRBV19 and TRBJ1-6): DGGITQSPKYLFRKEGQNVTLSCEQNLNHDAMYWYRQDPGQGLRLIYYSQIVNDFQKGDIAEGYSVSREKKESFPLTVTSAQKNPTAFYLCASTTIGVSNSPLHFGNGTRLTVT.

CDR3 residues: CASSRGTGVGEQYF. CDR3 nucleotide sequence: TGTGCCAGCAGCCGGGGGACAGGGGTTGGCGAGCAGTACTTC. This chain connects TRBV5-4 to TRBJ2-7; 10 positions match TRBD1. Germline V gene data show CDR1 as SGHNT and CDR2 as YYREEE (reference sequence). This CDR3 is 14 amino acids long. With 4 bases clipped from V and 6 bases from J, the junction kept 7 bases outside the gene matches. Full variable domain (rest looked up from reference TRBV5-4 and TRBJ2-7): ETGVTQSPTHLIKTRGQQVTLRCSSQSGHNTVSWYQQALGQGPQFIFQYYREEENGRGNFPPRFSGLQFPNYSSELNVNALELDDSALYLCASSRGTGVGEQYFGPGTRLTVT.

The gene calls are TRBV4-2 and TRBJ2-1; D unclear. V was pared by 0 bases and J by 6 bases, with 15 bases between. The CDR3 loop spans 16 amino acids. Germline V lookup: CDR1 LGHNA, CDR2 YNFKEQ. The CDR3 DNA is TGTGCCAGCAGCCAAGATCCCCCTAGGATCGTCAATGAGCAGTTCTTC. Translated: CASSQDPPRIVNEQFF.

The CDR3 sequence is CAISESEGVNEKLFF. Here the CDR3 DNA reads TGTGCCATCAGTGAGTCGGAGGGTGTCAATGAAAAACTGTTTTTT. The chain couples TRBV10-3 to TRBJ1-4; no firm D call. Trimming shortened V by 0 bases and J by 5 bases, and 10 bases separated the two germline ends. Germline CDR1 reads ENHRY; CDR2 reads SYGVKD. The CDR3 length is 15 residues.

This clone turned up a few times. V gene TRBV19 combines with J gene TRBJ2-1, with D tentatively TRBD1 (5 bases). V lost 1 base to trimming and J lost 7 bases, with 8 bases between them. This CDR3 spans 13 amino acids. CDR1 LNHDA and CDR2 SQIVND come from the germline V gene (reference sequence). CDR3 bases: TGTGCCAGTAGTATAGGGGGCCTGAATGAGCAGTTCTTC. This gives the protein CASSIGGLNEQFF.

J is TRBJ2-3 and V is TRBV27; D ambiguous. This CDR3 is 13 amino acids long. Germline V lookup: CDR1 MNHEY, CDR2 SMNVEV (reference sequence). V was cut by 0 bases and J by 6 bases, with 7 bases left in between. The CDR3 DNA reads TGTGCCAGCAGTTTATCGCTCGCGGATACGCAGTATTTT. Translating gives CASSLSLADTQYF.

The gene calls are TRBV5-4 and TRBJ1-1; perhaps TRBD1 as D (6 bases). The V end was cut by 1 base, the J end by 8 bases, with 18 bases between. This CDR3 region has 15 residues. Per germline, CDR1 SGHNT and CDR2 YYREEE (reference sequence). The CDR3 DNA reads as TGTGCCAGCAGCTTGAGGTCAGGGGCGTTAGCCGAAGCTTTCTTT. Translation gives CASSLRSGALAEAFF.